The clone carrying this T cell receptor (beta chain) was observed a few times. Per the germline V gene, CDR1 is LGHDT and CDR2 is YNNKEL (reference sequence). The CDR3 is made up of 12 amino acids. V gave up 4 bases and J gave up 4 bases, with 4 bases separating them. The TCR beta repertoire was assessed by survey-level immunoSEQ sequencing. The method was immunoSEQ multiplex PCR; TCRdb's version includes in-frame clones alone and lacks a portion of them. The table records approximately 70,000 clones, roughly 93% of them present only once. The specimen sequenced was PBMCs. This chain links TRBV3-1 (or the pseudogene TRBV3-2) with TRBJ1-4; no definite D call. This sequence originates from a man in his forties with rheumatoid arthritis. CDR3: CASSRDNEKLFF. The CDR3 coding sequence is TGTGCCAGCAGCCGCGATAATGAAAAACTGTTTTTT.